This entry describes one TCR beta chain. Its antigen is as yet unknown. The sample is drawn from a study of radiotherapy plus CTLA-4 blockade in lung cancer. Study as a whole: Among all patients, approximately 17% showed objective responses, while about 30% had disease control. General observations from the study: Blood TCR clones of tumor origin expanded after radiotherapy plus ipilimumab.

The assay was immunoSEQ multiplex PCR, and TCRdb's table has in-frame clones only and misses some. The sample carries around 26,000 clones, 73% recorded once. The germline CDR1 and CDR2 sequences are MNHEY and SMNVEV (reference sequence). V was shortened by 2 bases and J by 7 bases, with 12 bases between the two germline ends. The CDR3 has 14 amino acids. This sequence joins TRBV27 and TRBJ2-1; D ambiguous. This material consisted of peripheral blood, taken from a patient treated with radiotherapy plus ipilimumab. The clonotype comes from a human donor with non-small cell lung cancer who had stable disease on radiotherapy plus ipilimumab. This CDR3 is CASSLRRIGNEQFF. CDR3 nucleotides: TGTGCCAGCAGTTTAAGGCGGATAGGTAATGAGCAGTTCTTC.